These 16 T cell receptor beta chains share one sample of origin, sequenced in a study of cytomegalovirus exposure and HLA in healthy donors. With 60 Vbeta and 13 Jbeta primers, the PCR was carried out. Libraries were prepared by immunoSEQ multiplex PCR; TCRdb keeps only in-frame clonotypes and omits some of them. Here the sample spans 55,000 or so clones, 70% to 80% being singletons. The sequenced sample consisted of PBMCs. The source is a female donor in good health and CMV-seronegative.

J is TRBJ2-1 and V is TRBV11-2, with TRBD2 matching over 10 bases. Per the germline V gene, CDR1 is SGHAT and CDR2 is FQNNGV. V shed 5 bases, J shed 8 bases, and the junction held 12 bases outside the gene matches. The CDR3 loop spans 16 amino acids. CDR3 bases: TGTGCCAGCAGCAAAACTGGAGCGGGGGGGTTGGATGAGCAGTTCTTC. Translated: CASSKTGAGGLDEQFF.

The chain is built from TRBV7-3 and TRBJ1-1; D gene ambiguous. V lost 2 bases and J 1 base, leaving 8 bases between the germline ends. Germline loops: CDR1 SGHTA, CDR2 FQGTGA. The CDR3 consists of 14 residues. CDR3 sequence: CASSLLGANTEAFF. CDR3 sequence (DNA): TGTGCCAGCAGCTTATTAGGAGCGAACACTGAAGCTTTCTTT.

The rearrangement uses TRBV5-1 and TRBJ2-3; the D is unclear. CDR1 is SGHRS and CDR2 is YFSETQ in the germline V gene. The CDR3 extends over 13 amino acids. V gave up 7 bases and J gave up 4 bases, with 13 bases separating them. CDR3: CASQAFPADTQYF. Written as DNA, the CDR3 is TGCGCCAGCCAGGCTTTTCCAGCAGATACGCAGTATTTT.

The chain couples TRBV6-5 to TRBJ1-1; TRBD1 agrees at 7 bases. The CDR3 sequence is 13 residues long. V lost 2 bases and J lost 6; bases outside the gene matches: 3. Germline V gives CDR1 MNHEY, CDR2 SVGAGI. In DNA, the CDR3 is TGTGCCAGCAGTTACGGGCAGGGGGCTGAAGCTTTCTTT. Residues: CASSYGQGAEAFF.

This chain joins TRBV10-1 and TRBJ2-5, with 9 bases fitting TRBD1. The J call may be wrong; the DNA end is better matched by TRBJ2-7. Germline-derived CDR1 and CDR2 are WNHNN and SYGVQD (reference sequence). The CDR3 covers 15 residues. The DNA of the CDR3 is TGCGCCAGCAGGGACTCCGGGACAGGGACAGGCGAGCAGTACTTC. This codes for CASRDSGTGTGEQYF.

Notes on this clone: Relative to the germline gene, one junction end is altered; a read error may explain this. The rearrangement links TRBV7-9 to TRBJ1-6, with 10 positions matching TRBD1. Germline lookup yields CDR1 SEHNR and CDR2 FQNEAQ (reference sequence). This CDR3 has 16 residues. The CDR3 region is CSSSPIRDRGNSPLHF. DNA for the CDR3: TGTTCCAGCAGCCCTATACGGGACAGGGGAAATTCACCCCTCCACTTT.

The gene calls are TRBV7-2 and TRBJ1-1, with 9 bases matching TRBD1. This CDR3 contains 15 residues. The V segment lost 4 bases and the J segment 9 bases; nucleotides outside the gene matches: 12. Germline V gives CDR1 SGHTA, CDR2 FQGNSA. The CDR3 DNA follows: TGTGCCAGCAGCTCCGACCCGGGACAGGGAAAAAAAGCTTTCTTT. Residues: CASSSDPGQGKKAFF.

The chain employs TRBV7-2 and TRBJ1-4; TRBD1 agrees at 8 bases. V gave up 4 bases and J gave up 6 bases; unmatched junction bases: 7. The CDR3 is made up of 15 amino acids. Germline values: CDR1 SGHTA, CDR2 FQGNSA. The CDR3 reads CASSWDGQGHEKLFF. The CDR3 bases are TGTGCCAGCAGCTGGGATGGACAGGGTCATGAAAAACTGTTTTTT.

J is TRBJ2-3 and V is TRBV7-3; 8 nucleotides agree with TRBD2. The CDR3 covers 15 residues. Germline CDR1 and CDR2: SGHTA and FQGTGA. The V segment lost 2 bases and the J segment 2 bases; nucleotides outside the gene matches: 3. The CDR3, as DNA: TGTGCCAGCAGCTTATACGGGGGGGCCACAGATACGCAGTATTTT. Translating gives CASSLYGGATDTQYF.

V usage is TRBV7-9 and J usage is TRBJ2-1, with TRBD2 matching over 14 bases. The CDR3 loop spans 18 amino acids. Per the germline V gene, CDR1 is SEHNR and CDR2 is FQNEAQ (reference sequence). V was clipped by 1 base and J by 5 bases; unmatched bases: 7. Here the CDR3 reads CASSLVGKGLAGDNEQFF. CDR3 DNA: TGTGCCAGCAGCTTAGTGGGTAAGGGACTAGCGGGGGACAATGAGCAGTTCTTC.

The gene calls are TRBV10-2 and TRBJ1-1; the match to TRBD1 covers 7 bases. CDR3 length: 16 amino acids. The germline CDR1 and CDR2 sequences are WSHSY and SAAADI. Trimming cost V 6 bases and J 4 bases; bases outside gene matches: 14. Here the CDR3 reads CASSNTGVGRTTEAFF. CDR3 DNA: TGCGCCAGCAGCAACACAGGGGTGGGTCGGACCACTGAAGCTTTCTTT.

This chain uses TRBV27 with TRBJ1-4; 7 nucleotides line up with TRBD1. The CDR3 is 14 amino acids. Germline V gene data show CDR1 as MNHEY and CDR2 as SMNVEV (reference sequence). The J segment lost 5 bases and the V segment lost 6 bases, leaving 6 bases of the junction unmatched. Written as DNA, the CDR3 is TGTGCCAGCAGGAACAGGGGAGGCAATGAAAAACTGTTTTTT. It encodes CASRNRGGNEKLFF.

The CDR3 loop is CASTPRPGAPQETQYF. CDR3 coding DNA: TGCGCCAGCACCCCAAGACCAGGGGCACCACAAGAGACCCAGTACTTC. The chain carries TRBV5-1 and TRBJ2-5; D may be TRBD1 (6 bases). Germline CDR1 reads SGHRS; CDR2 reads YFSETQ. This CDR3 comprises 16 residues. The V end lost 6 bases, the J end lost 2 bases, and 20 bases lay between the germline ends.

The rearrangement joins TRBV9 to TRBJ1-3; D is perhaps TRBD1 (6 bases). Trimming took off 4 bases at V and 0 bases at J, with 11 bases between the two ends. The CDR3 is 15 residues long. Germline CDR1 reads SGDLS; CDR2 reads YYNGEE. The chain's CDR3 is CASSLEGGSGNTIYF. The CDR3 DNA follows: TGTGCCAGCAGCCTAGAAGGGGGCTCTGGAAACACCATATATTTT.

For the CDR3, the DNA is TGCGCCAGCAGCTTCCAGACAGGAGCCCAAGAGACCCAGTACTTC. Encoded protein: CASSFQTGAQETQYF. This rearrangement joins TRBV5-1 to TRBJ2-5; the D gene is possibly TRBD1 (6 bases). The CDR3 is made up of 15 amino acids. Per the germline V gene, CDR1 is SGHRS and CDR2 is YFSETQ. V gave up 2 bases and J gave up 1 base, with 12 bases separating them.

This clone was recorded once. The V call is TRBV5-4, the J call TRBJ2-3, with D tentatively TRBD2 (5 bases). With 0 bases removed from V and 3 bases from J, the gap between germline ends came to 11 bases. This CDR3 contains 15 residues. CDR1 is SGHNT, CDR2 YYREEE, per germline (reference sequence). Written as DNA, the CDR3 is TGTGCCAGCAGCTTGGGCCTTCCGGGGACAGATACGCAGTATTTT. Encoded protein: CASSLGLPGTDTQYF.